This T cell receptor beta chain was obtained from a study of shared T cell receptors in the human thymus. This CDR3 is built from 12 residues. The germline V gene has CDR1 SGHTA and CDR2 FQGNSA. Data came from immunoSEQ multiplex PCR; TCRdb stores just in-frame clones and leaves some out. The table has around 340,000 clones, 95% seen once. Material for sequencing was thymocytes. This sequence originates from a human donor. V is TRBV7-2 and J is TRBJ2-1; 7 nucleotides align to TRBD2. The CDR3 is CAQRGPYNEQFF. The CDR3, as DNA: TGTGCTCAGCGGGGACCCTACAATGAGCAGTTCTTC.